A selection of T cell receptor beta chains follows, all from one sample in a study of PD-L1 blockade in urothelial cancer. The table came from immunoSEQ multiplex PCR; TCRdb's copy has only in-frame clones and leaves some out. The sample includes about 74,000 clones, roughly 90% seen only once; the top ten take 4.5% to 5%. The source was PBMCs, collected around atezolizumab (anti-PD-L1) treatment. The source is a man between 65 and 85 years old with urothelial cancer. CDR3s include the opening cysteine and the closing phenylalanine or tryptophan.

TRBV2	TRBJ1-2	CASRNRTGGLYGGYTF
TRBV5-1	TRBJ2-7	CASSLGQNYEQYF
TRBV6-6	TRBJ2-1	CASSYGAIYNEQFF
TRBV4-1	TRBJ1-5	CASSQGGLSNQPQHF
TRBV9	TRBJ2-7	CASSPRTSGPQYF
TRBV6-5	TRBJ2-2	CASSYLAGRTGELFF
TRBV29-1	TRBJ2-7	CSGIAGNPLREQYF
TRBV5-4	TRBJ1-4	CASSHLSAGQGFGKLFF
TRBV28	TRBJ1-5	CASSSTGAVYSNQPQHF
TRBV6-6	TRBJ2-7	CASSYTFGGSAYF
TRBV28	TRBJ1-2	CASSPGQWTAAYYGYTF
TRBV5-4	TRBJ2-3	CASSSQGAIADTQYF
TRBV6-5	TRBJ2-3	CATRRVSGSTDTQYF
TRBV9	TRBJ2-1	CASSVHPGAGNEQFF
TRBV11-2	TRBJ1-3	CASSLGQGGGNTIYF
TRBV28	TRBJ2-7	CASCRDLRDYEQYF
TRBV27	TRBJ2-7	CASSLTGNRRRESYEQYF